This record covers a single T cell receptor beta chain. Antigen unknown. This sample was included in a study of shared clonotypes between healthy human individuals. Study context: The cohort comprised a couple of women and a few men. Their ages spanned 18 to 49 years. The plates for each donor numbered three CD4 naive, three CD4 memory, two CD8 naive and one CD8 memory. Broader study findings: Generally, naive subsets (rather than memory subsets) showed larger estimated richness.

It was at deep level that the assay was run. Clones were read by immunoSEQ multiplex PCR, and TCRdb kept only the in-frame ones, dropping some. The sample holds some 1.4 million clones; roughly 95% are singletons and the top ten take about 1%. The specimen was naive CD4+ T cells sorted from blood. Documented subset: CD45RA+ positively selected. The TCR originated in a man aged 30 to 45 in good health.

In DNA, the CDR3 is TGTGCCAGCAGTGAAGTGGGTATTTGGGGTCAGCCCCAGCATTTT. Translated, it gives CASSEVGIWGQPQHF. The chain recombines TRBV6-1 with TRBJ1-5; D not certain. V dropped 1 base and J dropped 6 bases, with 13 bases sitting between them. The V gene's germline CDR1 is MNHNS and CDR2 SASEGT. The CDR3 extends over 15 amino acids.